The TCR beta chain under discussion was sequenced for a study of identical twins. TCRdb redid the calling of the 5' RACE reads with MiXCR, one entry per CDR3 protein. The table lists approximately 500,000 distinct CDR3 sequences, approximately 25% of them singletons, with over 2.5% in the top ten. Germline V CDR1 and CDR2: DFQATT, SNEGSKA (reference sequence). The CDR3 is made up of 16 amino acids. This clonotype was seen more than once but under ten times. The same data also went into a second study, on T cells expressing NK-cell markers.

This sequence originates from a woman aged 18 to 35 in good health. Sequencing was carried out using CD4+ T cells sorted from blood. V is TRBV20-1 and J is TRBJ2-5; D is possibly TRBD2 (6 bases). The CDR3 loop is CRVTGTSSLYQETQYF. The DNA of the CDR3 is TGCAGAGTCACCGGGACTTCCTCATTATACCAAGAGACCCAGTACTTC.